Listed below are T cell receptor beta chains from one sample, sequenced in a study of T cells after yellow fever vaccination. TCRdb redid the calling of the 5' RACE reads with MiXCR, one entry per CDR3 protein. The sample lists some 560,000 distinct CDR3 sequences; about a sixth were seen once. The sample in question was PBMCs, obtained about 5 days after the first yellow fever vaccination. The receptors derive from a man younger than 35 who received the YFV17D yellow fever vaccine. CDR3s include the opening cysteine and the closing phenylalanine or tryptophan. The order of the fields is J gene, V gene, clone size, D gene, CDR3 protein, CDR3 DNA. D genes are given only for firm matches. Not all rows give a size; the values are once, few, many and, for expanded clones, a class.

J: TRBJ2-2
V: TRBV6-5
size: few
D: TRBD1
CDR3: CASGTESTGELFF
DNA: TGTGCCAGCGGGACAGAGAGTACCGGGGAGCTGTTTTTT

J: TRBJ1-1
V: TRBV12-3/TRBV12-4
size: -
D: -
CDR3: CASSLSVPNTEAFF
DNA: TGTGCCAGCAGCCTCTCGGTTCCGAACACTGAAGCTTTCTTT

J: TRBJ2-7
V: TRBV2
size: few
D: -
CDR3: CAALSLGSYEQYF
DNA: TGTGCCGCCCTGAGCCTCGGCTCCTACGAGCAGTACTTC

J: TRBJ1-1
V: TRBV6-5
size: few
D: TRBD1
CDR3: CASSYPGQGRAFF
DNA: TGTGCCAGCAGTTACCCGGGACAGGGCCGGGCTTTCTTT

J: TRBJ2-2
V: TRBV6-1
size: -
D: -
CDR3: CASSEVLASGDTGELFF
DNA: TGTGCCAGCAGTGAAGTTTTAGCGTCAGGGGACACCGGGGAGCTGTTTTTT

J: TRBJ1-6
V: TRBV9
size: -
D: -
CDR3: CASSPFGRAGSYNSPLHF
DNA: TGTGCCAGCAGCCCGTTTGGCAGGGCCGGCTCCTATAATTCACCCCTCCACTTT

J: TRBJ2-3
V: TRBV7-2
size: many
D: TRBD2
CDR3: CASSLAGTSQGDTQYF
DNA: TGTGCCAGCAGCTTAGCCGGGACTAGTCAGGGAGATACGCAGTATTTT

J: TRBJ2-3
V: TRBV7-2
size: few
D: -
CDR3: CASSRDARHTQYF
DNA: TGTGCCAGCAGCCGGGACGCGAGGCATACGCAGTATTTT

J: TRBJ1-3
V: TRBV10-3
size: many
D: -
CDR3: CAISESKVGNTIYF
DNA: TGTGCCATCAGTGAGTCGAAGGTTGGAAACACCATATATTTT

J: TRBJ2-5
V: TRBV2
size: many
D: -
CDR3: CASNRQEQETQYF
DNA: TGTGCCAGCAACCGACAGGAACAAGAGACCCAGTACTTC